These 29 T cell receptor beta chains were all obtained from the same sample, sequenced in a study of blood T cell repertoires in COVID-19. Clones were read by immunoSEQ multiplex PCR, and TCRdb kept only the in-frame ones, dropping some. The data contain 140,000 or so clones, around 83% of them singletons. The sequencing sample was made of PBMCs or T cells enriched from blood (not recorded which). Receptors originate from a man between 50 and 59 years old who had recovered from COVID-19.

The chain uses TRBV9 and TRBJ1-1; D is unclear. CDR1 and CDR2 from the germline V gene are SGDLS and YYNGEE. The ends were cut back, 2 bases at V and 6 bases at J, with 14 bases in the middle. This CDR3 has 14 residues. CDR3 loop: CASSVATGMAEAFF. DNA for the CDR3: TGTGCCAGCAGCGTCGCAACCGGGATGGCTGAAGCTTTCTTT.

This clone occurred a few times. This rearrangement joins TRBV7-9 to TRBJ1-5, with D unresolved. V lost 3 bases to trimming and J lost 7 bases, with 7 bases between them. The CDR3 runs to 12 residues. CDR1 is SEHNR and CDR2 is FQNEAQ in the germline V gene (reference sequence). The CDR3 nucleotides are TGTGCCAGCAGCTTCGGAGACCAGCCCCAGCATTTT. It is translated as CASSFGDQPQHF.

The V call is TRBV19, the J call TRBJ1-2; D is undetermined. Germline values: CDR1 LNHDA, CDR2 SQIVND (reference sequence). The CDR3 sequence is 14 residues long. V was trimmed by 5 bases and J by 2 bases, leaving 12 bases between them. The CDR3 reads CASSEGSENYGYTF. CDR3 nucleotide sequence: TGTGCCAGTAGTGAAGGGAGCGAGAACTATGGCTACACCTTC.

V usage is TRBV25-1 and J usage is TRBJ2-4, with D possibly being TRBD1 (6 bases). The CDR3 is made up of 13 amino acids. CDR1 MGHDK and CDR2 SYGVNS come from the germline V gene. Trimming removed 3 bases at V and 10 bases at J, with 13 bases between. This CDR3 is CASSEPGQGIQYF. CDR3 coding DNA: TGTGCCAGCAGTGAGCCGGGACAAGGGATTCAGTACTTC.

J is TRBJ1-2 and V is TRBV21-1; no check of the table's D call, TRBD1, against the DNA was made. TRBV21-1 is an annotated pseudogene. The CDR3 sequence is 18 residues long. This CDR3 reads CASSKIRGTGMANYGYTF. The CDR3 bases are TGTGCCAGCAGCAAGATACGCGGGACAGGGATGGCTAACTATGGCTACACCTTC.

This chain links TRBV13 with TRBJ2-3; TRBD2 matches 12 bases. Germline loops: CDR1 PRHDT, CDR2 FYEKMQ (reference sequence). The CDR3 contains 18 residues. V lost 4 bases to trimming and J lost 0 bases; unmatched junction nucleotides: 8. The CDR3 spells CASSSDGLAGTSTDTQYF. The DNA of the CDR3 is TGTGCCAGCAGCTCGGACGGACTAGCGGGGACTAGCACAGATACGCAGTATTTT.

The rearrangement links TRBV18 to TRBJ2-5; 7 bases are shared with TRBD1. The CDR3 runs 15 residues. Losses at the gene ends were 3 bases for V and 4 bases for J; bases not matched to a gene: 8. Germline CDR1 reads KGHSH; CDR2 reads LQKENI. The CDR3 is CASSPTGSGGETQYF. The CDR3 region has the DNA TGTGCCAGCTCACCTACTGGTTCAGGGGGAGAGACCCAGTACTTC.

This sequence joins TRBV3-1 (or the pseudogene TRBV3-2) and TRBJ1-2; tentative D call: TRBD1 (6 bases). The CDR3 covers 16 residues. Germline V gene data show CDR1 as LGHDT and CDR2 as YNNKEL (reference sequence). V was clipped by 4 bases and J by 3 bases, with 18 bases between them. The CDR3 DNA reads TGTGCCAGCAGCCTCTTTTCCAGGGGATACGACTATGGCTACACCTTC. It yields the protein CASSLFSRGYDYGYTF.

The V and J genes are TRBV2 and TRBJ2-2; D ambiguous. Trimming stripped 4 bases from V and 6 bases from J, with 12 bases between. Germline V gene sequence: CDR1 SNHLY, CDR2 FYNNEI. The CDR3 loop spans 14 amino acids. The CDR3 DNA is TGTGCCAGCAGTGCAGGTCCGGTACCCGGGGAGCTGTTTTTT. Amino acids: CASSAGPVPGELFF.

V and J are TRBV10-2 and TRBJ2-1; no clear D. The CDR3 is 14 residues long. The germline V gene encodes CDR1 WSHSY and CDR2 SAAADI. V was pared by 7 bases and J by 3 bases, with 13 bases between. In DNA, the CDR3 is TGCGCCAGCATATACTCGCGAGTCTACAATGAGCAGTTCTTC. It encodes CASIYSRVYNEQFF.

The genes are TRBV7-2 and TRBJ1-6, with TRBD1 identical over 7 bases. The J segment lost 8 bases and the V segment lost 5 bases, leaving 12 bases of the junction unmatched. Germline V gene data show CDR1 as SGHTA and CDR2 as FQGNSA. CDR3 length equals 16 residues. CDR3 nucleotides: TGTGCCAGCAGCCCGAATAGACAGGGTGCGCATTCACCCCTCCACTTT. Protein: CASSPNRQGAHSPLHF.

This clone was counted between two and nine times. This chain uses TRBV2 with TRBJ2-1, with TRBD2 matching over 9 bases. Germline V gene lookup returns CDR1 SNHLY and CDR2 FYNNEI. The CDR3 covers 18 residues. V lost 3 bases to trimming and J lost 6 bases; unmatched junction nucleotides: 15. CDR3 in amino acids: CASSESSGGRRYRNEQFF. The CDR3 DNA reads TGTGCCAGCAGTGAGTCGAGCGGGGGGCGACGTTACCGCAATGAGCAGTTCTTC.

The chain carries TRBV18 and TRBJ1-5; TRBD1 might be the D (5 bases). Looked up from germline, CDR1 is KGHSH and CDR2 is LQKENI. V dropped 3 bases and J dropped 7 bases, with 16 bases sitting between them. The CDR3 extends over 15 amino acids. In DNA, the CDR3 is TGTGCCAGCTCACCGATATCGGGGGTGGAGCAGCCCCAGCATTTT. Encoded protein: CASSPISGVEQPQHF.

V is TRBV29-1 and J is TRBJ1-2; the D gene is possibly TRBD1 (5 bases). The germline V and J ends were trimmed by 3 bases and 0 bases, with 14 bases remaining between them. The CDR3 is 15 amino acids. Germline assignment: CDR1 SQVTM and CDR2 ANQGSEA. This CDR3 is CSVEGGSPSNYGYTF. Written as DNA, the CDR3 is TGCAGCGTTGAGGGGGGGTCGCCTTCTAACTATGGCTACACCTTC.

The chain uses TRBV5-6 and TRBJ2-7, with TRBD1 identical over 7 bases. CDR3 length equals 15 residues. Losses at the gene ends were 4 bases for V and 2 bases for J; bases not matched to a gene: 9. CDR1 SGHDT and CDR2 YYEEEE come from the germline V gene. DNA for the CDR3: TGTGCCAGCAGCACCCCGACAGGGCGGGCCTACGAGCAGTACTTC. It yields the protein CASSTPTGRAYEQYF.

This chain links TRBV5-1 with TRBJ2-5, with TRBD2 matching over 7 bases. The V segment lost 4 bases and the J segment 2 bases; nucleotides outside the gene matches: 8. CDR1 is SGHRS and CDR2 is YFSETQ in the germline V gene. CDR3 size: 15 residues. The CDR3 reads CASSRVGEGQETQYF. The CDR3 DNA sequence: TGCGCCAGCAGCCGAGTAGGGGAGGGACAAGAGACCCAGTACTTC.

V usage is TRBV3-1 (or the pseudogene TRBV3-2) and J usage is TRBJ2-3; 7 positions agree with TRBD1. V gave up 3 bases and J gave up 4 bases; unmatched junction bases: 10. CDR3 size: 16 residues. The germline V gene has CDR1 LGHDT and CDR2 YNNKEL (reference sequence). CDR3 in amino acids: CASSHSRGTEADTQYF. The CDR3 DNA reads as TGTGCCAGCAGCCATTCGAGGGGGACAGAGGCAGATACGCAGTATTTT.

The chain is built from TRBV7-2 and TRBJ2-3; 7 nucleotides line up with TRBD2. V lost 5 bases to trimming and J lost 2 bases; unmatched junction nucleotides: 10. CDR1 and CDR2 (germline): SGHTA, FQGNSA. This CDR3 is built from 16 residues. For the CDR3, the DNA is TGTGCCAGCAGCCTTACCGCCCGGGACTACACAGATACGCAGTATTTT. This encodes CASSLTARDYTDTQYF.

This clone was seen a few times. The rearrangement joins TRBV28 to TRBJ1-2; perhaps TRBD1 as D (5 bases). This CDR3 contains 15 residues. Germline loops: CDR1 MDHEN, CDR2 SYDVKM. V was clipped by 7 bases and J by 2 bases, with 17 bases between them. CDR3 DNA: TGTGCCAGCACTTCGCCGGGGGACCCCAACTATGGCTACACCTTC. Amino acids: CASTSPGDPNYGYTF.

The CDR3 here is CASTGENIQYF. Here the CDR3 DNA reads TGCGCCAGCACAGGCGAAAACATTCAGTACTTC. The chain recombines TRBV10-2 with TRBJ2-4, with unresolved D. CDR3 length: 11 amino acids. The V gene's germline CDR1 is WSHSY and CDR2 SAAADI. The V gene lost 7 bases and the J gene lost 5 bases, with 6 bases spanning the gap.

The CDR3 nucleotides read TGCGCCAGCAGCTTCGGACAGGGAAGCTCCTACGAGCAGTACTTC. This gives the protein CASSFGQGSSYEQYF. The chain joins TRBV5-1 to TRBJ2-7, with 8 bases that match TRBD1. Germline-derived CDR1 and CDR2 are SGHRS and YFSETQ. Trimming at V came to 2 bases and at J to 0 bases, leaving 4 bases not matched to a gene. This CDR3 comprises 15 residues.

This rearrangement joins TRBV9 to TRBJ2-3, with 9 bases that match TRBD2. CDR1 is SGDLS and CDR2 is YYNGEE in the germline V gene. V trimming: 0 bases; J trimming: 3 bases; junction bases outside the gene matches: 5. The CDR3 is 16 residues long. CDR3 in DNA: TGTGCCAGCAGCGTAGGGGCGGGGGGGTTAACAGATACGCAGTATTTT. It specifies CASSVGAGGLTDTQYF.

The chain is built from TRBV6-5 and TRBJ2-3; 7 nucleotides match TRBD1. The CDR3 is made up of 15 amino acids. CDR1 and CDR2 from the germline V gene are MNHEY and SVGAGI. V was pared by 2 bases and J by 4 bases, with 6 bases of the junction left unmatched. The CDR3 DNA is TGTGCCAGCAGTTACGAGACAGGGCTCCCAGATACGCAGTATTTT. This sequence encodes CASSYETGLPDTQYF.

The gene calls are TRBV7-9 and TRBJ1-6, with TRBD1 identical over 9 bases. This CDR3 has 14 residues. Unmatched junction bases numbered 5, after V lost 4 bases and J lost 10 bases. Germline V gene lookup returns CDR1 SEHNR and CDR2 FQNEAQ (reference sequence). The CDR3 nucleotides read TGTGCCAGCAGCTCGGGACAGGGCTCATCACCCCTCCACTTT. Protein sequence: CASSSGQGSSPLHF. Full variable domain (remainder filled in from reference TRBV7-9 and TRBJ1-6): DTGVSQNPRHKITKRGQNVTFRCDPISEHNRLYWYRQTLGQGPEFLTYFQNEAQLEKSRLLSDRFSAERPKGSFSTLEIQRTEQGDSAMYLCASSSGQGSSPLHFGNGTRLTVT.

This clone has just one count. The J gene is TRBJ1-5, the V gene TRBV4-3; D ambiguous. The CDR3 totals 16 residues. Germline CDR1 and CDR2: LGHNA and YSLEER. Trimming left V 0 bases short and J 0 bases short, with 9 bases between. CDR3 loop: CASSQDRGYSNQPQHF. CDR3 sequence (DNA): TGCGCCAGCAGCCAAGATCGGGGTTATAGCAATCAGCCCCAGCATTTT.

The chain has TRBV9 and TRBJ2-7, with 10 positions matching TRBD1. The CDR3 is 15 residues long. V lost 3 bases to trimming and J lost 3 bases; unmatched junction nucleotides: 6. CDR1 and CDR2 (germline): SGDLS, YYNGEE. This chain's CDR3 is CASSETGTGVYEQYF. The CDR3 DNA follows: TGTGCCAGCAGCGAAACCGGGACAGGGGTCTACGAGCAGTACTTC.

This chain connects TRBV5-1 to TRBJ1-1, with 7 bases matching TRBD1. Germline CDR1 and CDR2: SGHRS and YFSETQ. The V gene end was trimmed by 4 bases and the J gene end by 1 base; junction bases not matched to a gene: 4. The length of the CDR3 is 14 residues. CDR3 amino acids: CASSPGTANTEAFF. CDR3 sequence (DNA): TGCGCCAGCAGCCCGGGGACAGCGAACACTGAAGCTTTCTTT. Supplemented by reference TRBV5-1 and TRBJ1-1, the full variable domain reads KAGVTQTPRYLIKTRGQQVTLSCSPISGHRSVSWYQQTPGQGLQFLFEYFSETQRNKGNFPGRFSGRQFSNSRSEMNVSTLELGDSALYLCASSPGTANTEAFFGQGTRLTVV.

The chain recombines TRBV11-3 with TRBJ1-1, with 8 bases matching TRBD1. Germline values: CDR1 SGHNT, CDR2 YENEEA. With 5 bases clipped from V and 4 bases from J, the junction kept 3 bases outside the gene matches. The CDR3 is made up of 13 amino acids. CDR3 amino acids: CASSLTGGTEAFF. The CDR3 bases are TGTGCCAGCAGCCTCACAGGGGGCACTGAAGCTTTCTTT.

The chain is built from TRBV6-2 or TRBV6-3 and TRBJ2-3; 10 bases agree with TRBD2. The V gene's germline CDR1 is MNHEY and CDR2 SVGEGT. The trim removed 2 bases at V and 2 bases at J, leaving 4 bases unmatched. The CDR3 extends over 16 amino acids. CDR3 DNA: TGTGCCAGCAGTTACCAGCGGGGGGGCATCACAGATACGCAGTATTTT. Residues: CASSYQRGGITDTQYF.